A selection of T cell receptor beta chains follows, all from one sample in a study of identical twins. TCRdb analysed the 5' RACE reads with MiXCR anew, one entry per CDR3 protein. The profile covers 750,000 to 950,000 distinct CDR3 sequences, with roughly an eighth appearing a single time and under 2% taken by the ten largest. The same sample was also used in a study of yellow fever vaccine responses in identical twins.

Sequencing used PBMCs. These receptors all come from a woman under 30 in good health. The CDR3 runs from the conserved cysteine through the conserved F or W. Fields, in order: V gene, CDR3 protein.

v_call: TRBV25-1
cdr3_aa: CASGKAGTVETQYF

v_call: TRBV20-1
cdr3_aa: CSARDSQRSYEQYF

v_call: TRBV6-1
cdr3_aa: CASRGGMMRTDTQYF

v_call: TRBV19
cdr3_aa: CASREGGTNTQYF

v_call: TRBV5-1
cdr3_aa: CASSPFFLPSGYEQYF

v_call: TRBV27
cdr3_aa: CASSLWLTGGDNEQFF

v_call: TRBV11-2
cdr3_aa: CASSPRLSSYNEQFF

v_call: TRBV24-1
cdr3_aa: CATSDGTGDNLNYEQYF

v_call: TRBV28
cdr3_aa: CASSYPGQGARGSYNEQFF

v_call: TRBV12-3/TRBV12-4
cdr3_aa: CARCLALIGRGDYNEQFF

v_call: TRBV29-1
cdr3_aa: CSGGGEDAVFF

v_call: TRBV7-8
cdr3_aa: CASSLGTGGNEQFF

v_call: TRBV4-2
cdr3_aa: CASSRGQNNEQFF

v_call: TRBV13
cdr3_aa: CASSWRSSGNTIYF